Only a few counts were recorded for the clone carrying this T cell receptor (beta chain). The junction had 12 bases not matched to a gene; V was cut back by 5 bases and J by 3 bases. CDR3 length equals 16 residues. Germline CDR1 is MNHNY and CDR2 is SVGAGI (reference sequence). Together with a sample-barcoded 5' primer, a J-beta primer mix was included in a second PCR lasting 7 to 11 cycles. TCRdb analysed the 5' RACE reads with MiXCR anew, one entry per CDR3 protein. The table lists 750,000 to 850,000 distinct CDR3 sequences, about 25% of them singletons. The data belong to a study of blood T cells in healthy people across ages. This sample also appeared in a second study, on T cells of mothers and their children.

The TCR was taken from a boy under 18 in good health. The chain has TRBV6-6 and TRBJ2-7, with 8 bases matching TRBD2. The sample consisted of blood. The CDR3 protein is CASSQTQSGSLYEQYF. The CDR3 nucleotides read TGTGCCAGCAGTCAAACCCAGAGCGGGAGTCTCTACGAGCAGTACTTC.